The 10 T cell receptor beta chains given below trace back to one sample, sequenced in a study of OX40 agonist ivuxolimab in advanced cancers. Libraries were made using the immunoSEQ multiplex PCR assay. Drawn from immuneACCESS, this table holds only the in-frame rearrangements with V and J called that TCRdb kept. Clones are partly lost; checked studies trace under half to an unresolved V gene and leave the rest unexplained. The sample table lists about 98,000 clones, 88% of them with a count of one. The ten largest clonotypes hold about 0.82% of the sample. The source material was CD4+ or CD8+ T cells sorted from blood, sampled in a trial of the OX40 agonist ivuxolimab. Receptors were obtained from an adult with an advanced solid tumor such as melanoma, head and neck, liver or kidney cancer.

The chain combines TRBV5-1 with TRBJ2-3; TRBD2 is a possible D gene (6 bases). The CDR3 has 15 residues. Trimming shortened V by 1 base and J by 4 bases, and 13 bases separated the two germline ends. From germline, CDR1 is SGHRS and CDR2 YFSETQ. CDR3 sequence: CASSLSPGEADTQYF. For the CDR3, the DNA is TGCGCCAGCAGCTTGTCGCCGGGGGAGGCAGATACGCAGTATTTT.

The chain couples TRBV5-1 to TRBJ2-5; 13 bases are shared with TRBD2. The length of the CDR3 is 14 residues. The germline gives CDR1 SGHRS, CDR2 YFSETQ. V lost 7 bases, J lost 3 bases, and 3 bases stayed unmatched. The CDR3: CASELAGGEETQYF. Written as DNA, the CDR3 is TGCGCCAGCGAACTAGCGGGAGGGGAAGAGACCCAGTACTTC.

The chain combines TRBV4-3 with TRBJ2-5, with TRBD2 matching over 7 bases. The CDR3 runs to 15 residues. Germline CDR1 is LGHNA and CDR2 is YSLEER. The J segment lost 7 bases and the V segment lost 0 bases, leaving 8 bases of the junction unmatched. The CDR3 DNA follows: TGCGCCAGCAGCCAAGAATTCGCGGGAGTGGGGACCCAGTACTTC. This sequence encodes CASSQEFAGVGTQYF.

V gene TRBV18 combines with J gene TRBJ2-1, with D possibly TRBD1 on 6 matching bases. The CDR3 spans 16 residues. V shed 4 bases and J shed 7 bases, with 20 bases lying between them. CDR1 KGHSH and CDR2 LQKENI come from the germline V gene. CDR3 nucleotides: TGTGCCAGCTCACAACCCGGACAGACATCGGGGAATGAGCAGTTCTTC. Its translation is CASSQPGQTSGNEQFF.

The chain uses TRBV7-9 and TRBJ2-7; TRBD2 aligns across 9 bases. V lost 0 bases to trimming and J lost 2 bases; unmatched junction nucleotides: 8. The CDR3 has 17 residues. In germline, CDR1 is SEHNR, CDR2 FQNEAQ (reference sequence). CDR3 sequence: CASSLAVISGRTYEQYF. The CDR3 DNA is TGTGCCAGCAGCTTAGCGGTTATTAGCGGGAGAACCTACGAGCAGTACTTC.

V is TRBV5-1 and J is TRBJ2-5, with 7 bases fitting TRBD2. The CDR3 spans 16 residues. The germline V gene has CDR1 SGHRS and CDR2 YFSETQ. V gave up 0 bases and J gave up 1 base; unmatched junction bases: 6. The CDR3 bases are TGCGCCAGCAGCTTGGTTGGAGCGGGGCTCCAAGAGACCCAGTACTTC. Encoded protein: CASSLVGAGLQETQYF.

The chain joins TRBV5-1 to TRBJ1-5, with D hard to call. The CDR3 contains 15 residues. Germline values: CDR1 SGHRS, CDR2 YFSETQ. V was cut by 0 bases and J by 0 bases, with 7 bases left in between. This CDR3 is CASSLEGYSNQPQHF. For the CDR3, the DNA is TGCGCCAGCAGCTTGGAGGGCTATAGCAATCAGCCCCAGCATTTT.

The gene calls are TRBV9 and TRBJ2-1; TRBD2 might be the D (5 bases). Per germline, CDR1 SGDLS and CDR2 YYNGEE. V dropped 4 bases and J dropped 1 base, with 12 bases sitting between them. The CDR3 is made up of 15 amino acids. CDR3 protein: CASSQKGDSYNEQFF. DNA of the CDR3: TGTGCCAGCAGCCAGAAGGGAGATTCCTACAATGAGCAGTTCTTC.

This sequence joins TRBV2 and TRBJ1-1; D gene unclear. Per the germline V gene, CDR1 is SNHLY and CDR2 is FYNNEI. The CDR3 totals 13 residues. The ends were cut back, 7 bases at V and 4 bases at J, with 13 bases in the middle. The CDR3 coding sequence is TGTGCCAGCACTGAGGGCTGGGCCACTGAAGCTTTCTTT. Translating it yields CASTEGWATEAFF.

The chain carries TRBV7-9 and TRBJ1-1; TRBD1 agrees at 9 bases. J lost 1 base, V lost 5 bases, and 5 bases had no gene match. Germline CDR1 SEHNR, CDR2 FQNEAQ (reference sequence). The CDR3 spans 15 residues. CDR3 nucleotide sequence: TGTGCCAGCAGCACACAGGGGGCTGGGAACACTGAAGCTTTCTTT. This translates into CASSTQGAGNTEAFF.